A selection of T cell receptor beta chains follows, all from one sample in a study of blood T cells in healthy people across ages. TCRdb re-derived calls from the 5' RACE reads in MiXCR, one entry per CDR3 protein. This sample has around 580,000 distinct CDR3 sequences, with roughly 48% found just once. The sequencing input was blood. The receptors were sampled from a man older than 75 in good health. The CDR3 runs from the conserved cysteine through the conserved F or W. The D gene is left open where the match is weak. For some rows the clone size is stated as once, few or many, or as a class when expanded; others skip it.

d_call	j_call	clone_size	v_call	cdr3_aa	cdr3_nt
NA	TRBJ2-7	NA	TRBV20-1	CSAGRLAGSLNEQYF	TGCAGTGCTGGAAGACTGGCGGGGAGTCTAAATGAGCAGTACTTC
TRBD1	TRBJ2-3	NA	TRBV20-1	CSASVRDRLHTDTQYF	TGCAGTGCTAGCGTTCGGGACAGGCTACACACAGATACGCAGTATTTT
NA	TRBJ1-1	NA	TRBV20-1	CSARAPALMNTEAFF	TGCAGTGCTAGAGCGCCGGCCCTGATGAACACTGAAGCTTTCTTT
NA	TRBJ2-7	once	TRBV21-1	CASSVRTAGWYEQYF	TGTGCCAGCAGCGTTCGGACAGCGGGCTGGTACGAGCAGTACTTC
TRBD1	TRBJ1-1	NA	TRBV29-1	CSANGQGAGTEAFF	TGCAGCGCTAACGGACAGGGGGCGGGCACTGAAGCTTTCTTT
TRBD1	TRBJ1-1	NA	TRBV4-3	CASSQAPGQGPNTEAFF	TGCGCCAGCAGCCAAGCTCCGGGACAGGGGCCCAACACTGAAGCTTTCTTT
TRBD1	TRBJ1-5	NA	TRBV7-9	CASSLGSGTASNQPRHF	TGTGCCAGCAGCTTAGGATCCGGGACAGCTAGCAATCAGCCCCGGCATTTT
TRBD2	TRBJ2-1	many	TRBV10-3	CAIAASGRYGEQFF	TGTGCCATCGCAGCTAGCGGGAGGTACGGTGAGCAGTTCTTC
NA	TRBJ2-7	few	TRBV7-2	CASSLPTMNEQYF	TGTGCCAGCAGCTTGCCTACAATGAATGAGCAGTACTTC
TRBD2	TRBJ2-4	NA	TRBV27	CASSLFPSGSGEQYF	TGTGCCAGCAGTTTATTTCCTAGCGGGAGCGGGGAGCAGTACTTC
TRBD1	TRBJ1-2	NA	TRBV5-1	CASSATGTGDYYGYTF	TGCGCCAGCAGCGCTACCGGGACAGGGGATTACTATGGCTACACCTTC